This T cell receptor beta chain is from a study of T cells in Graves' hyperthyroidism and ophthalmopathy. The CDR3 covers 15 residues. V was pared by 7 bases and J by 2 bases, with 18 bases between. Germline V gene sequence: CDR1 MNHNS, CDR2 SASEGT. This clonotype showed up many times. TCR beta CDR3 regions were amplified from RNA. Initially, a first-round RT-PCR of the TCR CDR3 employed the HTBI primer set. TCRdb passed the multiplex PCR reads through MiXCR, listing each CDR3 protein once. The data contain 45,000 to 75,000 distinct CDR3 sequences, 49% of them singletons. Sequencing was done on a sample of blood. The chain links TRBV6-1 to TRBJ2-7, with a tentative D call TRBD2 (6 bases). This clonotype originated in a woman in her twenties or thirties with Graves' ophthalmopathy. CDR3 amino acids: CASTVGGAGAYEQYF. The CDR3 DNA follows: TGTGCCAGCACAGTGGGCGGGGCCGGCGCCTACGAGCAGTACTTC.